A selection of T cell receptor beta chains follows, all from one sample in a study of blood T cell repertoires in COVID-19. Sequenced by immunoSEQ multiplex PCR; TCRdb stores in-frame clones only, minus some. The table includes approximately 170,000 clones, about four fifths detected once. Material: peripheral blood. The source is a man between 65 and 85 years old who had recovered from COVID-19. The CDR3 runs from the conserved cysteine through the conserved F or W. The D gene is left open where the match is weak. Clone size is shown for a subset of rows, as once, few, many or a class of expanded clone.

clone_size | j_call | cdr3_length | d_call | v_call | cdr3_aa | cdr3_nt
NA | TRBJ1-5 | 15 | TRBD1 | TRBV6-5 | CASKPGQGSNQPQHF | TGTGCCAGCAAACCGGGACAGGGGTCCAATCAGCCCCAGCATTTT
NA | TRBJ2-7 | 18 | NA | TRBV3-1/TRBV3-2 | CASSQDRRGEGSSYEQYF | TGTGCCAGCAGCCAAGATAGGCGGGGAGAGGGGAGCTCCTACGAGCAGTACTTC
NA | TRBJ2-3 | 15 | TRBD2 | TRBV9 | CASSPGLAGTDTQYF | TGTGCCAGCAGCCCGGGACTAGCGGGCACAGATACGCAGTATTTT
NA | TRBJ2-7 | 16 | TRBD1 | TRBV5-1 | CASSWGSGQGNYEQYF | TGCGCCAGCAGCTGGGGATCGGGACAGGGAAACTACGAGCAGTACTTC
NA | TRBJ2-3 | 14 | NA | TRBV18 | CASSPETSGDTQYF | TGTGCCAGCTCACCCGAAACTAGTGGAGATACGCAGTATTTT
NA | TRBJ2-6 | 17 | NA | TRBV9 | CASSVGPTGAGANVLTF | TGTGCCAGCAGCGTAGGTCCCACGGGAGCTGGGGCCAACGTCCTGACTTTC
NA | TRBJ2-7 | 16 | NA | TRBV30 | CAWTSRGVAAQGEQYF | TGTGCCTGGACGTCTAGAGGGGTAGCGGCCCAGGGCGAGCAGTACTTC
NA | TRBJ2-7 | 12 | NA | TRBV18 | CASSTTDYEQYF | TGTGCCAGCTCAACGACAGACTACGAGCAGTACTTC
NA | TRBJ2-1 | 17 | TRBD2 | TRBV6-1 | CASSVEGLAGSYNEQFF | TGTGCCAGCAGTGTAGAGGGACTAGCGGGTTCCTACAATGAGCAGTTCTTC
NA | TRBJ1-1 | 12 | NA | TRBV7-9 | CASRLGGTEAFF | TGTGCCAGCAGGCTGGGGGGGACTGAAGCTTTCTTT
NA | TRBJ1-5 | 14 | TRBD1 | TRBV3-1/TRBV3-2 | CASSPGTGNQPQHF | TGTGCCAGCAGCCCTGGGACAGGTAATCAGCCCCAGCATTTT
NA | TRBJ2-5 | 15 | TRBD1 | TRBV10-3 | CAISEHTGGQETQYF | TGTGCCATCAGTGAGCATACAGGGGGCCAAGAGACCCAGTACTTC
NA | TRBJ2-6 | 16 | NA | TRBV19 | CASSIGEHSGANVLTF | TGTGCCAGTAGTATAGGTGAACACTCTGGGGCCAACGTCCTGACTTTC
NA | TRBJ1-6 | 14 | TRBD1 | TRBV27 | CASSPGTGTSPLHF | TGTGCCAGCAGTCCCGGGACAGGGACTTCACCCCTCCACTTT
NA | TRBJ2-1 | 17 | TRBD2 | TRBV4-3 | CASSQGGSGTSGGEQFF | TGCGCCAGCAGCCAAGGCGGCTCCGGGACTAGCGGGGGGGAGCAGTTCTTC
once | TRBJ2-5 | 13 | TRBD2 | TRBV5-4 | CASSFGRGETQYF | TGTGCCAGCAGCTTCGGGAGGGGTGAGACCCAGTACTTC
NA | TRBJ2-7 | 12 | NA | TRBV5-4 | CASSLGGYEQYF | TGTGCCAGCAGCTTGGGCGGGTACGAGCAGTACTTC
once | TRBJ1-5 | 15 | NA | TRBV27 | CASSLSPQANQPQHF | TGTGCCAGCAGTTTATCGCCCCAGGCTAATCAGCCCCAGCATTTT
NA | TRBJ2-2 | 15 | NA | TRBV5-4 | CASSSEGRKTGELFF | TGTGCCAGCAGCTCGGAGGGCAGGAAAACCGGGGAGCTGTTTTTT
NA | TRBJ2-7 | 14 | TRBD2 | TRBV27 | CASSPGGASYEQYF | TGTGCCAGCAGCCCCGGGGGGGCGAGCTACGAGCAGTACTTC
NA | TRBJ1-3 | 14 | NA | TRBV5-4 | CASSLEGSGNTIYF | TGTGCCAGCAGCTTGGAGGGGTCTGGAAACACCATATATTTT
NA | TRBJ1-2 | 16 | TRBD1 | TRBV4-1 | CASSPTGRGRAYGYTF | TGCGCCAGCAGCCCCACAGGAAGGGGGCGCGCCTATGGCTACACCTTC
NA | TRBJ1-5 | 15 | TRBD1 | TRBV5-1 | CASSPAGTGNQPQHF | TGCGCCAGCAGCCCCGCCGGGACAGGGAATCAGCCCCAGCATTTT
many | TRBJ2-7 | 12 | TRBD1 | TRBV9 | CASSDGTAEQYF | TGTGCCAGCAGCGACGGGACAGCCGAGCAGTACTTC
NA | TRBJ2-2 | 16 | TRBD2 | TRBV7-9 | CASSLTSGRDTGELFF | TGTGCCAGCAGTCTAACTAGCGGGAGGGACACCGGGGAGCTGTTTTTT
NA | TRBJ2-7 | 15 | NA | TRBV7-9 | CASSFSGAGHYEQYF | TGTGCCAGCAGCTTCTCCGGAGCGGGACACTACGAGCAGTACTTC
NA | TRBJ2-5 | 14 | NA | TRBV27 | CASSFGSAKETQYF | TGTGCCAGCAGTTTTGGAAGCGCGAAAGAGACCCAGTACTTC
NA | TRBJ2-7 | 14 | NA | TRBV12-5 | CASGFGAGANEQYF | TGTGCTAGTGGTTTTGGGGCAGGGGCGAACGAGCAGTACTTC
NA | TRBJ2-3 | 16 | TRBD2 | TRBV28 | CASSLEGAGVRDTQYF | TGTGCCAGCAGTTTAGAGGGAGCGGGAGTGAGAGATACGCAGTATTTT
few | TRBJ1-1 | 17 | NA | TRBV6-1 | CASSGGRALVFVTEAFF | TGTGCCAGCAGTGGCGGCAGGGCCCTCGTGTTTGTCACTGAAGCTTTCTTT
NA | TRBJ2-4 | 15 | TRBD2 | TRBV29-1 | CSVEVRAGGKNIQYF | TGCAGCGTTGAAGTGCGGGCGGGAGGGAAAAACATTCAGTACTTC
once | TRBJ2-3 | 14 | TRBD2 | TRBV7-7 | CASSFGTSSDTQYF | TGTGCTAGCAGCTTCGGGACTAGCTCAGATACGCAGTATTTT
NA | TRBJ1-1 | 14 | NA | TRBV29-1 | CSVERNIIPTEAFF | TGCAGCGTTGAGCGGAACATTATCCCCACTGAAGCTTTCTTT
NA | TRBJ1-2 | 16 | TRBD1 | TRBV19 | CASSARQGGVGLGYTF | TGTGCCAGTAGTGCAAGACAGGGAGGTGTCGGTTTGGGCTACACCTTC
few | TRBJ2-7 | 14 | TRBD1 | TRBV30 | CAWRWTGTLGEQYF | TGTGCCTGGAGATGGACAGGGACTCTCGGCGAGCAGTACTTC
NA | TRBJ2-7 | 17 | TRBD2 | TRBV9 | CASSVGDSGRDGYEQYF | TGTGCCAGCAGCGTAGGGGATAGCGGGAGGGACGGCTACGAGCAGTACTTC
NA | TRBJ2-2 | 16 | TRBD1 | TRBV11-3 | CASSLGGQGATGELFF | TGTGCCAGCAGCTTAGGGGGACAGGGTGCCACCGGGGAGCTGTTTTTT
NA | TRBJ2-1 | 14 | NA | TRBV27 | CASSFQGGHAEQFF | TGTGCCAGCAGTTTCCAGGGAGGTCATGCTGAGCAGTTCTTC
NA | TRBJ1-3 | 14 | NA | TRBV27 | CASSSILGGNTIYF | TGTGCCAGCAGTTCTATTCTCGGTGGAAACACCATATATTTT
NA | TRBJ1-3 | 15 | TRBD1 | TRBV5-4 | CASSLGTGTGNTIYF | TGTGCCAGCAGCTTGGGGACAGGGACTGGAAACACCATATATTTT
few | TRBJ1-5 | 16 | NA | TRBV11-2 | CASSGRGVSGNQPQHF | TGTGCCAGCAGCGGTCGGGGGGTAAGCGGCAATCAGCCCCAGCATTTT
few | TRBJ1-1 | 14 | NA | TRBV27 | CASSPSVRNTEAFF | TGTGCCAGCAGCCCATCTGTGAGGAACACTGAAGCTTTCTTT
NA | TRBJ2-1 | 15 | TRBD2 | TRBV28 | CASTPGGSSYNEQFF | TGTGCCAGCACCCCCGGGGGGAGCTCCTACAATGAGCAGTTCTTC
NA | TRBJ2-5 | 13 | NA | TRBV6-6 | CASSYAGLETQYF | TGTGCCAGCAGTTATGCGGGGCTAGAGACCCAGTACTTC
NA | TRBJ2-3 | 13 | NA | TRBV5-6 | CASEGVNTDTQYF | TGTGCCAGCGAGGGGGTGAACACAGATACGCAGTATTTT
NA | TRBJ2-5 | 14 | NA | TRBV12-5 | CASGLTHSKETQYF | TGTGCTAGTGGTTTGACCCACAGTAAAGAGACCCAGTACTTC
NA | TRBJ2-7 | 13 | NA | TRBV27 | CASSLPSRYEQYF | TGTGCCAGCAGTCTCCCATCGCGGTACGAGCAGTACTTC
NA | TRBJ2-7 | 14 | TRBD2 | TRBV10-3 | CAISDGTSSYEQYF | TGTGCCATCAGTGACGGGACTAGCTCCTACGAGCAGTACTTC
NA | TRBJ2-7 | 16 | TRBD1 | TRBV11-2 | CASSPKRDRRPYEQYF | TGTGCCAGCAGCCCCAAACGGGACAGGAGGCCCTACGAGCAGTACTTC
NA | TRBJ2-3 | 16 | TRBD2 | TRBV19 | CASSISGAGIGDTQYF | TGTGCCAGTAGTATTAGCGGGGCGGGGATAGGAGATACGCAGTATTTT
NA | TRBJ2-5 | 12 | NA | TRBV5-1 | CASSLDQETQYF | TGCGCCAGCAGTTTAGATCAAGAGACCCAGTACTTC